This T cell receptor beta chain was sequenced during a study of early T cells in non-severe SARS-CoV-2 infection. Researchers attached unique molecular identifiers to individual cDNA molecules. In TCRdb, the 5' RACE reads were re-called with MiXCR into one record per CDR3 protein. The data hold some 25,000 distinct CDR3 sequences, with around 4% observed a single time. Germline CDR1 reads SQVTM; CDR2 reads ANQGSEA. The CDR3 length is 16 residues. Trimming at V came to 6 bases and at J to 3 bases, leaving 14 bases not matched to a gene. The source material was whole blood. The chain links TRBV29-1 to TRBJ2-7; 10 bases align to TRBD2. This receptor was obtained from an adult who was a healthcare worker with PCR-confirmed SARS-CoV-2 infection or an uninfected control (not recorded which). The DNA for the CDR3 is TGCAGCGTGGTGGCCCGGCTAGCGGGAGATATCTACGAGCAGTACTTC. Protein: CSVVARLAGDIYEQYF.